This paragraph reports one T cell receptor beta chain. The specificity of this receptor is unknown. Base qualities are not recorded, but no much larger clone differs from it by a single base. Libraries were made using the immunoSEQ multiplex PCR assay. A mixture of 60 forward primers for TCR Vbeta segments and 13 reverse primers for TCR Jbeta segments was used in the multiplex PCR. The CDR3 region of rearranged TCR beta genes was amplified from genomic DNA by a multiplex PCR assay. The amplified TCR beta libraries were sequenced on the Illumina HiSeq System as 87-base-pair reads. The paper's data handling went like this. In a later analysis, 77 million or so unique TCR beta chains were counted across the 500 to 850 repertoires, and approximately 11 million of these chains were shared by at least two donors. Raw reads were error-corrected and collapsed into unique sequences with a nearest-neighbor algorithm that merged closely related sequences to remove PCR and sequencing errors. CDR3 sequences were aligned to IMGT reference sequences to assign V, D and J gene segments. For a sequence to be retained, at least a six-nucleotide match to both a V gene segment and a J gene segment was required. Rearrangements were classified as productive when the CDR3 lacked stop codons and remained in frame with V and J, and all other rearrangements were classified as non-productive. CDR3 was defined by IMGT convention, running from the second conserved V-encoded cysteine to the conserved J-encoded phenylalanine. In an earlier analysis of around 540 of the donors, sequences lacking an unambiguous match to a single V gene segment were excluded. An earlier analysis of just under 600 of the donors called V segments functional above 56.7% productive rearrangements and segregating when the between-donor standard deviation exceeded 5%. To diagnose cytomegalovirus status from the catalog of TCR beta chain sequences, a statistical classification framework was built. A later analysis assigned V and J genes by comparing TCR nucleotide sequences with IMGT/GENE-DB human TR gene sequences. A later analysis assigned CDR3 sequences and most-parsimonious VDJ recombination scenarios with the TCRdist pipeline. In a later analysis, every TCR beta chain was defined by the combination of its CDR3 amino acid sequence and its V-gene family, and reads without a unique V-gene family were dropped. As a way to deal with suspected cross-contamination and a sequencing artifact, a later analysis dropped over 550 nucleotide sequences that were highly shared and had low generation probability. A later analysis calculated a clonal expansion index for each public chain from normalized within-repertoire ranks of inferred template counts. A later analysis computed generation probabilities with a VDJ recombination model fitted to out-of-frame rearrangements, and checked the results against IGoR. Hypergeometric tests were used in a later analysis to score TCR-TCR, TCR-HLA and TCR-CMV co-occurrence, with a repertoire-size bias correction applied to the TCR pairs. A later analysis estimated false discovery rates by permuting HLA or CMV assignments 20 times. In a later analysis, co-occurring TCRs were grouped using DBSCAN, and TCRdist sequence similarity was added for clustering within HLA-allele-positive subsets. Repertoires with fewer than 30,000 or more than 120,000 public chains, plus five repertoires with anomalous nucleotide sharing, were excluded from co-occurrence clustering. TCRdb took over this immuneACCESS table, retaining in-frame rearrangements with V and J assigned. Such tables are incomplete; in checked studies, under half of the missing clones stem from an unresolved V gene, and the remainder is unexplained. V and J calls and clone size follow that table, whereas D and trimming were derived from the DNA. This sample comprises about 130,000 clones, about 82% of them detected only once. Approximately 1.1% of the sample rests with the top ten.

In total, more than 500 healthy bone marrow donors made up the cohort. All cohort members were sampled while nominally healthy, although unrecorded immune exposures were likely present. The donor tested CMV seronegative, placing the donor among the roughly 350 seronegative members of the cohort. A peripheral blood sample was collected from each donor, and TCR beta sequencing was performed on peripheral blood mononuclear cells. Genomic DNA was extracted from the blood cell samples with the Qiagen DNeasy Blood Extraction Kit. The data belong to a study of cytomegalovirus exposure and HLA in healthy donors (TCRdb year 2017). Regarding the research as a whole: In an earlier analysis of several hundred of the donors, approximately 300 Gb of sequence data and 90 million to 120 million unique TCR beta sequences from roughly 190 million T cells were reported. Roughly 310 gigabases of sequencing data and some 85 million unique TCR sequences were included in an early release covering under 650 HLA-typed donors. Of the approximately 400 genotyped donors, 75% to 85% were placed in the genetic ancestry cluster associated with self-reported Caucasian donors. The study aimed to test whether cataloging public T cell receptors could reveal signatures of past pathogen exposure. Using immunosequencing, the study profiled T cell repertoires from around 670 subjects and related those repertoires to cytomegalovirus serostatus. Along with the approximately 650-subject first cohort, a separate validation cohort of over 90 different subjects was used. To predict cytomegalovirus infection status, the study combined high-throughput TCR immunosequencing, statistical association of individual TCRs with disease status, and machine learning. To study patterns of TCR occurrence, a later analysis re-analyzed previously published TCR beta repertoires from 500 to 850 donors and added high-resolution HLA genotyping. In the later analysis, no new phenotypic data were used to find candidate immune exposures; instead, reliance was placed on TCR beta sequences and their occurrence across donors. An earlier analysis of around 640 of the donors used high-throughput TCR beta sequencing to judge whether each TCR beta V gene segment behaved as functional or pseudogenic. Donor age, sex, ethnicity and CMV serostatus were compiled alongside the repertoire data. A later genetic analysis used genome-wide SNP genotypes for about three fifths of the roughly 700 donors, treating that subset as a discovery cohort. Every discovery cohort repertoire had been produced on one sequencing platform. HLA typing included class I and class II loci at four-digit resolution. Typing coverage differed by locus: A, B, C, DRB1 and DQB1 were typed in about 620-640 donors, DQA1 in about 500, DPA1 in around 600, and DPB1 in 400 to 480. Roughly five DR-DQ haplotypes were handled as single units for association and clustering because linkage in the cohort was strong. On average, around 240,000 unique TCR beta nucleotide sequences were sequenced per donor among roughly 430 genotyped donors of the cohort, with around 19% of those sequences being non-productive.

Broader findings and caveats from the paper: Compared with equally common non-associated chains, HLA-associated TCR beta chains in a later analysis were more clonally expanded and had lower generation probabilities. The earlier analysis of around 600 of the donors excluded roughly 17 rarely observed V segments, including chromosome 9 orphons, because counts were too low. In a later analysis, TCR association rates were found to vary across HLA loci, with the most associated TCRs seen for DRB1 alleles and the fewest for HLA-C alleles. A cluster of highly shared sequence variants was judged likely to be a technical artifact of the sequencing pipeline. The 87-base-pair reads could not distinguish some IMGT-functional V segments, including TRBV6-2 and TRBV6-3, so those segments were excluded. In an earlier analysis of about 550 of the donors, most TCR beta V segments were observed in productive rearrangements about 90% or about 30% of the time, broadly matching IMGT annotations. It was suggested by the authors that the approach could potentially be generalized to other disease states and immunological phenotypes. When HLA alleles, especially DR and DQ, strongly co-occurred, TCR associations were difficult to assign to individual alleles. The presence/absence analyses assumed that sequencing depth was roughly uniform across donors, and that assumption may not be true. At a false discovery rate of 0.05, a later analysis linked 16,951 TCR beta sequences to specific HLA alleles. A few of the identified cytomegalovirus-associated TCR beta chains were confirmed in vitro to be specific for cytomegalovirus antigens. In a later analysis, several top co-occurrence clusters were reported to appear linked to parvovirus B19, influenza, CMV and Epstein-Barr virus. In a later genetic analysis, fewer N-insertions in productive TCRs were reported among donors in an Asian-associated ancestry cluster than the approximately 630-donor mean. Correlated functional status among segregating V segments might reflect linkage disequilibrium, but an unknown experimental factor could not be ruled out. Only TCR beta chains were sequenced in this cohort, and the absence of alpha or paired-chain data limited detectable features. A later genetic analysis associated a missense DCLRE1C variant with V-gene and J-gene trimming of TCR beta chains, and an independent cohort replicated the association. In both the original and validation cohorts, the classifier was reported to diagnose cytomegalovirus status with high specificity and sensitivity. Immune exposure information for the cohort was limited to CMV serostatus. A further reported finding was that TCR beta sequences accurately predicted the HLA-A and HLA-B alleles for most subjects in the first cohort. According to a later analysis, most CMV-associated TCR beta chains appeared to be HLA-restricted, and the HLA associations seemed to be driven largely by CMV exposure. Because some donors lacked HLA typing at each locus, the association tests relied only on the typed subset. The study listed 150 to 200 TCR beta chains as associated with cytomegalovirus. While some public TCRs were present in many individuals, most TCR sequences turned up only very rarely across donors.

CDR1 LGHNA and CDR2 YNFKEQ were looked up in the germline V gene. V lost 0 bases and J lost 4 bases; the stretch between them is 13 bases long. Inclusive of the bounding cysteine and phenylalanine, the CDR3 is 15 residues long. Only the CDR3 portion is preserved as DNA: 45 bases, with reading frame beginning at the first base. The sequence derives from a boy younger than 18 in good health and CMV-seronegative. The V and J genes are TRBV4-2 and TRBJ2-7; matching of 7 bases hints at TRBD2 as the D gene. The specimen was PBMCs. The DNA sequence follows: TGTGCCAGCAGCCAAGATTTAGGGGGGGGATACGAGCAGTACTTC. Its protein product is CASSQDLGGGYEQYF.